This TCR beta chain stems from a study of shared clonotypes between healthy human individuals. Authors' data handling: Junction-only immunoSEQ data arrived without quality scores, meaning filtering differed. Repertoires were generated with immunoSEQ multiplex PCR, while TCRdb's copy carries only in-frame clones and drops some. D and trimming come from the DNA, and the V and J calls and clone size come from that table. The sample has over 2 million clones; 90% to 95% are singletons. V lost 4 bases to trimming and J lost 2 bases; unmatched junction nucleotides: 5. The CDR3 contains 16 residues. CDR1 and CDR2 (germline): SNHLY, FYNNEI.

This sequence originates from a young man in good health. V gene TRBV2 combines with J gene TRBJ2-3; 11 bases map to TRBD2. Sample: naive CD4+ T cells sorted from blood. As to subset: CD45RA+ positively selected. Written as DNA, the CDR3 is TGTGCCAGCAGTGGACGACTAGCGGGAACCACAGATACGCAGTATTTT. This encodes CASSGRLAGTTDTQYF.